This T cell receptor (beta chain) comes out of a study of T cell responses to AZD1222 COVID-19 vaccine. In the case of this clone: The antigen is not known.

Study-level points and caveats: Two AZD1222 administrations were followed by greater Spike-specific TCR breadth and depth. A reported finding is that nearly half of spike-specific TCRs target unmutated variant regions.

Germline CDR1 is SGHTA and CDR2 is FQGNSA. The CDR3 consists of 17 residues. J gave up 9 bases and V 7 bases, and 13 bases lay outside the gene matches. Measured with immunoSEQ multiplex PCR; TCRdb has only the in-frame clones, and not every one. Among approximately 91,000 clones, 85% to 95% were seen once, and the ten largest hold more than 25%. The chain employs TRBV7-2 and TRBJ2-1; 15 nucleotides agree with TRBD2. This TCR was sampled from an adult who received the AZD1222 COVID-19 vaccine. The specimen was peripheral blood, collected 28 days after the second AZD1222 dose. This CDR3 is CASIYSPGLAGGAEQFF. CDR3 sequence (DNA): TGTGCCAGCATCTACTCTCCTGGACTAGCGGGAGGGGCTGAGCAGTTCTTC.